These T cell receptor beta chains were read from a single sample in a study of PD-1 blockade in classical Hodgkin lymphoma. Libraries were prepared by immunoSEQ multiplex PCR; TCRdb keeps only in-frame clonotypes and omits some of them. In the table there are 98,000 or so clones, 80% to 90% of which are singletons. The source was peripheral blood mononuclear cells (PBMCs), collected before the second cycle of nivolumab. The receptors were gathered from a human donor with classical Hodgkin lymphoma. The CDR3 runs from the conserved cysteine through the conserved F or W. The order of the fields is clone size, J gene, V gene, D gene, CDR3 protein, CDR3 DNA. The D gene is left open where the match is weak. Clone size is not always given. Where it is, it says once, few, many or a class for expanded clones.

>NA|TRBJ1-2|TRBV5-1|TRBD1
CASTLQGANYGYTF
TGCGCCAGCACCCTACAGGGGGCGAACTATGGCTACACCTTC
>NA|TRBJ2-7|TRBV28|NA
CASSLLRYGEQYF
TGTGCCAGCAGTTTGCTGCGCTACGGAGAGCAGTACTTC
>NA|TRBJ2-5|TRBV7-9|NA
CASSLRAVGPEETQYF
TGTGCCAGCAGCTTAAGGGCGGTAGGGCCAGAAGAGACCCAGTACTTC
>NA|TRBJ1-4|TRBV7-2|TRBD1
CASSLGTGYNEKLFF
TGTGCCAGCAGCTTAGGGACAGGGTATAATGAAAAACTGTTTTTT
>NA|TRBJ1-3|TRBV9|NA
CASSVDPRATGNTIYF
TGTGCCAGCAGCGTAGACCCCAGGGCGACTGGAAACACCATATATTTT
>NA|TRBJ2-1|TRBV5-1|NA
CASSSDLDNEQFF
TGCGCCAGCAGCTCGGACTTAGACAATGAGCAGTTCTTC
>NA|TRBJ2-7|TRBV25-1|NA
CASSATSYEQYF
TGTGCCAGCAGCGCCACATCCTACGAGCAGTACTTC
>NA|TRBJ2-3|TRBV7-9|NA
CASSSATDTQYF
TGTGCCAGCAGCTCAGCCACAGATACGCAGTATTTT
>NA|TRBJ2-1|TRBV30|NA
CAWSDPPRDEQFF
TGTGCCTGGAGCGACCCCCCCAGAGATGAGCAGTTCTTC
>NA|TRBJ1-1|TRBV16|NA
CASSQTANTEAFF
TGTGCCAGCAGCCAAACCGCGAACACTGAAGCTTTCTTT
>few|TRBJ1-5|TRBV19|NA
CASDRGEAREPQHF
TGTGCCAGCGATCGTGGTGAGGCCAGGGAGCCCCAGCATTTT
>NA|TRBJ2-1|TRBV7-2|NA
CASSLYLEQFF
TGTGCCAGCAGCTTGTACCTTGAGCAGTTCTTC
>NA|TRBJ2-3|TRBV4-1|NA
CASSQGPRTDTQYF
TGCGCCAGCAGCCAAGGCCCTAGGACAGATACGCAGTATTTT
>NA|TRBJ2-1|TRBV27|TRBD1
CASSGDRGVYNEQFF
TGTGCCAGCAGCGGTGACAGGGGAGTCTACAATGAGCAGTTCTTC
>NA|TRBJ2-7|TRBV2|TRBD1
CASDRGTYEQYF
TGTGCCAGCGACAGGGGGACCTACGAGCAGTACTTC
>NA|TRBJ2-1|TRBV10-3|TRBD2
CAISSGAYNEQFF
TGTGCCATCTCTAGCGGGGCGTACAATGAGCAGTTCTTC
>NA|TRBJ2-7|TRBV6-5|NA
CASGSVSQGVGEQYF
TGTGCCAGCGGATCAGTGAGTCAGGGAGTTGGCGAGCAGTACTTC
>NA|TRBJ2-2|TRBV5-4|TRBD1
CASSQSGTALRGELFF
TGTGCCAGCAGCCAATCAGGGACAGCTCTTCGGGGGGAGCTGTTTTTT
>NA|TRBJ2-7|TRBV2|NA
CASSEGVGPGEQYF
TGTGCCAGCAGTGAAGGGGTTGGACCAGGCGAGCAGTACTTC
>once|TRBJ1-4|TRBV5-1|NA
CASRPGSTGEKLFF
TGCGCCAGCAGACCCGGCTCGACGGGTGAAAAACTGTTTTTT
>NA|TRBJ2-1|TRBV6-5|NA
CASSYSGYNEQFF
TGTGCCAGCAGTTACTCCGGGTACAATGAGCAGTTCTTC
>NA|TRBJ1-2|TRBV4-3|NA
CASSQENSPNYGYTF
TGCGCCAGCAGCCAAGAGAACAGCCCTAACTATGGCTACACCTTC
>NA|TRBJ2-5|TRBV10-2|NA
CASKLNSISETQYF
TGCGCCAGCAAATTAAACAGCATATCGGAGACCCAGTACTTC
>NA|TRBJ2-1|TRBV11-2|NA
CASTLGVVSNEQFF
TGTGCCAGCACCCTAGGAGTGGTAAGCAATGAGCAGTTCTTC
>few|TRBJ1-1|TRBV7-9|NA
CASSFTGAGSEAFF
TGTGCCAGCAGCTTCACAGGAGCCGGTTCTGAAGCTTTCTTT
>NA|TRBJ2-3|TRBV28|TRBD2
CASSLSFGGRAEDTQYF
TGTGCCAGCAGTTTATCCTTTGGCGGGAGGGCCGAAGATACGCAGTATTTT
>NA|TRBJ1-1|TRBV27|NA
CASWSDSMDRGLAFF
TGTGCCAGCTGGAGCGACAGCATGGATCGGGGGTTGGCTTTCTTT
>NA|TRBJ1-5|TRBV27|TRBD1
CASSRGKGSNQPQHF
TGTGCCAGCAGCAGGGGGAAAGGGAGCAATCAGCCCCAGCATTTT
>NA|TRBJ2-5|TRBV9|TRBD2
CASSVLGTSVQETQYF
TGTGCCAGCAGCGTACTCGGGACTAGCGTTCAAGAGACCCAGTACTTC
>NA|TRBJ2-5|TRBV5-1|NA
CASSLEQGWETQYF
TGCGCCAGCAGCTTAGAGCAGGGATGGGAGACCCAGTACTTC
>NA|TRBJ2-1|TRBV6-5|NA
CASSYSFTDGNEQFF
TGTGCCAGCAGTTACTCGTTTACCGATGGGAATGAGCAGTTCTTC
>NA|TRBJ2-3|TRBV15|TRBD2
CATSTELAGGGTQYF
TGTGCCACCAGCACTGAACTAGCGGGAGGGGGTACGCAGTATTTT
>NA|TRBJ2-7|TRBV6-4|TRBD1
CARYRDRSSYEQYF
TGTGCCAGATACCGGGACAGGAGCTCCTACGAGCAGTACTTC
>NA|TRBJ1-1|TRBV27|NA
CASSLYTGKNTEAFF
TGTGCCAGCAGTTTATATACGGGAAAGAACACTGAAGCTTTCTTT
>NA|TRBJ2-2|TRBV6-1|NA
CASSERELLGGELFF
TGTGCCAGCAGTGAAAGGGAACTATTGGGCGGGGAGCTGTTTTTT
>NA|TRBJ2-5|TRBV15|NA
CATSSQGSETQYF
TGTGCCACCAGTTCGCAGGGAAGCGAGACCCAGTACTTC
>NA|TRBJ2-7|TRBV7-6|NA
CASSLVASERLVPEQYF
TGTGCCAGCAGCTTAGTCGCGTCAGAGCGGCTCGTACCCGAGCAGTACTTC
>NA|TRBJ2-7|TRBV7-2|TRBD2
CASSPPGGAYEQYF
TGTGCCAGCAGCCCGCCGGGGGGGGCCTACGAGCAGTACTTC
>NA|TRBJ1-1|TRBV11-2|NA
CASSSGQVMNTEAFF
TGTGCCAGCAGCTCGGGGCAGGTCATGAACACTGAAGCTTTCTTT
>NA|TRBJ2-7|TRBV7-2|TRBD2
CASNLAGAYEQYF
TGTGCCAGCAATCTAGCGGGCGCCTACGAGCAGTACTTC
>NA|TRBJ1-3|TRBV18|NA
CASSPTLGDSGNTIYF
TGTGCCAGCTCACCTACCTTGGGGGACTCTGGAAACACCATATATTTT
>NA|TRBJ2-7|TRBV6-1|NA
CASSEWGEQYF
TGTGCCAGCAGTGAATGGGGTGAGCAGTACTTC
>NA|TRBJ1-1|TRBV19|NA
CASSHGPKGTEAFF
TGTGCCAGTAGCCATGGACCTAAGGGAACTGAAGCTTTCTTT
>NA|TRBJ2-5|TRBV9|TRBD2
CASSVSGRYLETQYF
TGTGCCAGCAGCGTTAGCGGGAGGTATTTAGAGACCCAGTACTTC
>once|TRBJ1-1|TRBV19|NA
CASSAVVGTEAFF
TGTGCCAGTAGTGCTGTAGTCGGCACTGAAGCTTTCTTT
>NA|TRBJ2-1|TRBV5-6|NA
CASSLRRDSIYNEQFF
TGTGCCAGCAGCTTGAGGCGGGACTCGATCTACAATGAGCAGTTCTTC
>NA|TRBJ2-7|TRBV4-1|NA
CASSASESYEQYF
TGCGCCAGCAGTGCTAGCGAATCCTACGAGCAGTACTTC